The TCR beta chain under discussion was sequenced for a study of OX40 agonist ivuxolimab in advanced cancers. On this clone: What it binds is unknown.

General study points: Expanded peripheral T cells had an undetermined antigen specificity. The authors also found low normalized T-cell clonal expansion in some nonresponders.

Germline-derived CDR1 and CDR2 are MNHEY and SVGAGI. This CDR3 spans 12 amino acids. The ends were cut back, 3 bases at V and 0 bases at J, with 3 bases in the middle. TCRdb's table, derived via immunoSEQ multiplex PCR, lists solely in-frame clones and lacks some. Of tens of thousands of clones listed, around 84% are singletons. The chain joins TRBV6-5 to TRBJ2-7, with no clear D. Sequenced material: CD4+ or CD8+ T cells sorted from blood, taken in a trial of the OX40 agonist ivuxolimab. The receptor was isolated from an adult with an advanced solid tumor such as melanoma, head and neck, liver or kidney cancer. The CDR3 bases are TGTGCCAGCAGTTATGACTCCTACGAGCAGTACTTC. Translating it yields CASSYDSYEQYF.